This TCR beta chain was obtained from a study of response to subunit inactivated influenza vaccine. General study findings and limits: With each seasonal influenza vaccination, the authors suggested, few new T cells are recruited.

Via MiXCR, TCRdb re-called the RT-PCR reads, giving one row per CDR3 protein. The sample has hundreds of thousands of distinct CDR3 sequences; 13% to 15% are singletons. V was cut by 3 bases and J by 2 bases, with 10 bases left in between. CDR1 SGHRS and CDR2 YFSETQ come from the germline V gene. The CDR3 sequence is 14 residues long. This clonotype showed up just a few times. Its antigen is unknown. The rearrangement uses TRBV5-1 and TRBJ2-3; D assignment may be TRBD1 or TRBD2 (5 bases each). This sample comprised PBMCs from blood, obtained roughly 2 weeks before vaccination. The sequence derives from a man aged 45 to 65 who received an inactivated influenza vaccine. The CDR3 loop reads CASSSRDPTDTQYF. The CDR3 DNA follows: TGCGCCAGCAGCTCTCGGGACCCCACAGATACGCAGTATTTT.